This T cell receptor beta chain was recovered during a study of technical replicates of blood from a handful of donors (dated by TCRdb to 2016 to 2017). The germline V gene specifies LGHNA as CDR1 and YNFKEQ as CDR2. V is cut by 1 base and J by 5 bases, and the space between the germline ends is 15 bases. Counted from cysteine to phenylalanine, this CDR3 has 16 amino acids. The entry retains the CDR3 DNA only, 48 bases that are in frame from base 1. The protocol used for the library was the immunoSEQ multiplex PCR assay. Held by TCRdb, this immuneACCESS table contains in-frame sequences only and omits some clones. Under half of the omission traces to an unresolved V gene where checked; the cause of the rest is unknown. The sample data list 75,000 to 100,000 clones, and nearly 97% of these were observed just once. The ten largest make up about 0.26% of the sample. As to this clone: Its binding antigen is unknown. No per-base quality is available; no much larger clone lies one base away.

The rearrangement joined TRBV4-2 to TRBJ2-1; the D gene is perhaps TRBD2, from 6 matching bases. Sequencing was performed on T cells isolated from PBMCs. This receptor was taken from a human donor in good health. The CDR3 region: CASSQVGGGDHNEQFF. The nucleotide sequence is TGTGCCAGCAGCCAAGTCGGTGGCGGGGACCACAATGAGCAGTTCTTC.